Below, 2 T cell receptor beta chains from the same sample are listed, as sequenced in a study of blood T cell repertoires in COVID-19. Produced via immunoSEQ multiplex PCR; TCRdb's table is partial and in-frame only. The data hold some 220,000 clones, with about four fifths observed a single time. Sequenced: peripheral blood. The origin of the receptors is a woman in her twenties or thirties who had recovered from COVID-19.

The rearrangement joins TRBV14 to TRBJ1-2; D remains ambiguous. The V gene's germline CDR1 is SGHDN and CDR2 FVKESK. Trimming pared 2 bases from V and 8 bases from J, leaving 15 bases between. The CDR3 loop spans 14 amino acids. The CDR3 is CASSQSVRLQGYTF. CDR3 in DNA: TGTGCCAGCAGCCAATCGGTCAGGCTTCAAGGCTACACCTTC.

This clone was observed a handful of times. The CDR3 protein is CASSQESLGANYGYTF. The CDR3 nucleotides read TGTGCCAGCAGCCAAGAATCGCTAGGAGCTAACTATGGCTACACCTTC. The J gene is TRBJ1-2, the V gene TRBV4-2; D not certain. The germline V and J ends were trimmed by 0 bases and 0 bases, with 11 bases remaining between them. The CDR3 runs to 16 residues. Germline lookup yields CDR1 LGHNA and CDR2 YNFKEQ.